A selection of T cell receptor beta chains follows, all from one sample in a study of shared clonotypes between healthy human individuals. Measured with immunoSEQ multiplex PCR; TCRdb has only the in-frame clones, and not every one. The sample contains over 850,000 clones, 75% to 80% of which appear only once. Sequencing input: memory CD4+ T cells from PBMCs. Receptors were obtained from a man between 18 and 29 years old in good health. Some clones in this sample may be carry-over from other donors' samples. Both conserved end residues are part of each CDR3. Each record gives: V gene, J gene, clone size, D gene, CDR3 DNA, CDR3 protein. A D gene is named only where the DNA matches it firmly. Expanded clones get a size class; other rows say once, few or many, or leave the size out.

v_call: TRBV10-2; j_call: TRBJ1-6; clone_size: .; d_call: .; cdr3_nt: TGCGCCAGCAGTGAGTCTAGGAGCGCCAACGGTTCACCCCTCCACTTT; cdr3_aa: CASSESRSANGSPLHF
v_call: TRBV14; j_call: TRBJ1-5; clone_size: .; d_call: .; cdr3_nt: TGTGCCAGCAGTCTCGGACAGCTAGAAGATCAGCCCCAGCATTTT; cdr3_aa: CASSLGQLEDQPQHF
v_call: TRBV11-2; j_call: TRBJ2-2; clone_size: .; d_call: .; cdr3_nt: TGTGCCAGCAGCCCCTCCCGGGGGCCGAACACCGGGGAGCTGTTTTTT; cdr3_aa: CASSPSRGPNTGELFF
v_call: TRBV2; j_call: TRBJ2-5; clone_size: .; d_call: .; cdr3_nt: TGTGCCAGCAGCCGAGACTATACTGGGGAGACCCAGTACTTC; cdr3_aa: CASSRDYTGETQYF
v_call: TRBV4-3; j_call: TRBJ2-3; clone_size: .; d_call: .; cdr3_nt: TGCGCCAGCAGCCATCCAACAGGGGAGGCAGATACGCAGTATTTT; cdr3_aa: CASSHPTGEADTQYF
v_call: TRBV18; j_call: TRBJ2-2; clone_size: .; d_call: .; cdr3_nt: TGTGCCAGCTCACCACAGGGTATCGGGGAGCTGTTTTTT; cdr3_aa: CASSPQGIGELFF
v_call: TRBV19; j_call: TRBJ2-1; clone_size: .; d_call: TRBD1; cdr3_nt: TGTGCCAGTAGTATAGAGGGACAGGTGCCCTACAATGAGCAGTTCTTC; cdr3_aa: CASSIEGQVPYNEQFF
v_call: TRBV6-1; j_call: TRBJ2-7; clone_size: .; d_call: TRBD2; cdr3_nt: TGTGCCAGCAGACTAGCGGGAGAGGAATACTACGAGCAGTACTTC; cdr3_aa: CASRLAGEEYYEQYF
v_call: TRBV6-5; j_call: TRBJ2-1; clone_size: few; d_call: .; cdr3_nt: TGTGCCAGCGGAAACAATGAGCAGTTCTTC; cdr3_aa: CASGNNEQFF
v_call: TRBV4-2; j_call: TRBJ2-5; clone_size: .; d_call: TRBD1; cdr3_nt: TGTGCCAGCAGCCCCGATCCTTGGACAGGGGGGACCCAAGAGACCCAGTACTTC; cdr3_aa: CASSPDPWTGGTQETQYF
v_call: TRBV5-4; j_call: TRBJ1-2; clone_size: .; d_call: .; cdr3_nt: TGTGCCAGCAGCATGACACAAGGTTGGGGTCGTGGCTACACCTTC; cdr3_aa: CASSMTQGWGRGYTF
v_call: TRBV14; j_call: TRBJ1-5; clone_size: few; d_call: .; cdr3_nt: TGTGCCAGCAGCCAAGATTGGGGCGATCCCCAGCATTTT; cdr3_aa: CASSQDWGDPQHF
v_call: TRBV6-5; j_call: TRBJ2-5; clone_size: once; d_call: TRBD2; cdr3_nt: TGTGCCAGCAGCCCTCTACAGCGGGGTGAGACCCAGTACTTC; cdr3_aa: CASSPLQRGETQYF
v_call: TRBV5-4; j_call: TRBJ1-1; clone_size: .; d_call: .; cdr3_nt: TGTGCCAGCAGCTTCTGGGGATCCGAAGCTTTCTTT; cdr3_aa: CASSFWGSEAFF
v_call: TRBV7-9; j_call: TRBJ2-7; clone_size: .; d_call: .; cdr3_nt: TGTGCCAGCAGCATAATGGGCTACGAGCAGTACTTC; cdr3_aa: CASSIMGYEQYF
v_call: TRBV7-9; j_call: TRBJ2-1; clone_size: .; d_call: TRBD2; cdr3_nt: TGTGCCAGCAGCCCTAGGACTAGCGGGAGTAATGAGCAGTTCTTC; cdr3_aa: CASSPRTSGSNEQFF
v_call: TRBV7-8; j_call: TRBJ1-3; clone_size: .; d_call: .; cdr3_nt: TGTGCCAGCAGCTTAGGCGCTGTCGGAGGCTCTGGAAACACCATATATTTT; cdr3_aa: CASSLGAVGGSGNTIYF
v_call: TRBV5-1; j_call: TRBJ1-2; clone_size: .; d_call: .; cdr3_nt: TGCGCCAGCACCTTGGGTAGGGATCATGGCTACACCTTC; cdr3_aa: CASTLGRDHGYTF
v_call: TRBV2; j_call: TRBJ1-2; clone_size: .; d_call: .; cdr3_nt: TGTGCCAGCAGTGTGCGGGGACTTCTTTACGGCTACACCTTC; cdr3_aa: CASSVRGLLYGYTF
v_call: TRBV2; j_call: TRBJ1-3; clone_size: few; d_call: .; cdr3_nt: TGTGCCAGCAGGCCGGGTATAGTGAACACCATATATTTT; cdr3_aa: CASRPGIVNTIYF
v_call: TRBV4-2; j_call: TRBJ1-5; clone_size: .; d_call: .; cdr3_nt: TGTGCCAGCAGCCAAGATATGACAGCCAATCAGCCCCAGCATTTT; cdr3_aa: CASSQDMTANQPQHF
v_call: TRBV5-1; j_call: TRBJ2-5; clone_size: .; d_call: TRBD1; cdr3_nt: TGCGCCAGCAGCGCAATTCCGGGACAGCAAGAGACCCAGTACTTC; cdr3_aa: CASSAIPGQQETQYF
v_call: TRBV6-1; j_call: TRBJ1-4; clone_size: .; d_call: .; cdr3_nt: TGTGCCAGCAGTTGGGGTTTAACTAATGAAAAACTGTTTTTT; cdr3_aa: CASSWGLTNEKLFF
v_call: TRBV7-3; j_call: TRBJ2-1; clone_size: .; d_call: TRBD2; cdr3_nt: TGTGCCAGCAGCTTAACCGGACTAGCGGGTAATGAGCAGTTCTTC; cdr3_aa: CASSLTGLAGNEQFF
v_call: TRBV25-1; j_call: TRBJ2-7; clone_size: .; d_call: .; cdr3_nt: TGTGCCAGCAGTCCCTGGGACCCCAAGGGCGAGCAGTACTTC; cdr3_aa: CASSPWDPKGEQYF
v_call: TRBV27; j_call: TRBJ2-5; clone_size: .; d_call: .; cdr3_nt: TGTGCCAGGAACTCCGGGTTCCAAGAGACCCAGTACTTC; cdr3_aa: CARNSGFQETQYF
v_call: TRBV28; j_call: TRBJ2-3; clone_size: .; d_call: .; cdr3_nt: TGTGCCAGCAGATATGCGGCAAATACGCAGTATTTT; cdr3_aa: CASRYAANTQYF
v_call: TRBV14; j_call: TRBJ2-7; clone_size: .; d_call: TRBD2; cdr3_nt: TGTGCCAGCAGCTCACTAGCGCCCTTCTCCTACGAGCAGTACTTC; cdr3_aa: CASSSLAPFSYEQYF
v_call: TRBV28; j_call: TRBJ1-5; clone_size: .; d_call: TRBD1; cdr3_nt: TGTGCCAGCAGGGGACAGGGGGCAGGCAATCAGCCCCAGCATTTT; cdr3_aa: CASRGQGAGNQPQHF
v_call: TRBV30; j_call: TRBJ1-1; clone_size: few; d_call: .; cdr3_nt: TGTGCCTGGAGTGCAGATCTAGGAGCCACTGAAGCTTTCTTT; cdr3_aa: CAWSADLGATEAFF
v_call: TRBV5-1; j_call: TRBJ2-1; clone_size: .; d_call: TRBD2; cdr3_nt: TGCGCCAGCACTGGACTAGCGGGATCCTACAATGAGCAGTTCTTC; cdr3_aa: CASTGLAGSYNEQFF
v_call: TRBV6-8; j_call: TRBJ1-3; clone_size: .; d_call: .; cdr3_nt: TGTGCCAGCAGTTTACCGAGCCCGGTCTACTCTGGAAACACCATATATTTT; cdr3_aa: CASSLPSPVYSGNTIYF
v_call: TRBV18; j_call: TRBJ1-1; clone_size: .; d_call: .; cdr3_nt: TGTGCCAGCTCACCCGGGACCCCTGTCGTAGGGACTGAAGCTTTCTTT; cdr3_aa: CASSPGTPVVGTEAFF
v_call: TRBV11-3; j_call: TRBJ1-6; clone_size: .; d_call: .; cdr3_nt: TGTGCCAGCAGCCCTGGACAAGGATCACCCCTCCACTTT; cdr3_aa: CASSPGQGSPLHF
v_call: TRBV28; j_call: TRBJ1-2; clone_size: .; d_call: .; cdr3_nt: TGTGCCAGCCTATCTGGGGGGGGGCCCTCCCTGTATGGCTACACCTTC; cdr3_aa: CASLSGGGPSLYGYTF
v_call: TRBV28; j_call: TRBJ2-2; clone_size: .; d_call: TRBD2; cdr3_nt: TGTGCCAGCAGTTTACTAGCGGGCACCGGGGAGCTGTTTTTT; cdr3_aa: CASSLLAGTGELFF